This T cell receptor beta chain is from a study of blood T cell repertoires in COVID-19. Study processing details: The assay estimated nucleated cells by amplifying reference gene primers. Data came from immunoSEQ multiplex PCR; TCRdb stores just in-frame clones and leaves some out. V and J calls and clone size follow that table, whereas D and trimming were derived from the DNA. The sample records fewer than 250,000 clones, roughly 85% being singletons. The CDR3 is 14 amino acids. CDR1 SNHLY and CDR2 FYNNEI come from the germline V gene. With 11 bases clipped from V and 6 bases from J, the junction kept 12 bases outside the gene matches.

The chain recombines TRBV2 with TRBJ1-2; 10 positions match TRBD1. This clonotype was obtained from a young man who had recovered from COVID-19. Material: PBMCs or T cells enriched from blood (not recorded which). The CDR3 sequence is CAGNPGQGIHGYTF. CDR3 sequence (DNA): TGTGCCGGAAACCCGGGACAGGGGATCCATGGCTACACCTTC.